The rows below give T cell receptor beta chains drawn from one sample of a study of blood T cell repertoires in COVID-19. Only in-frame clones appear in the TCRdb table, and some are missing; sequencing was by immunoSEQ multiplex PCR. Of 200,000 to 250,000 clones detected, 83% appear once; the ten largest clones hold about 1.3%. The source material was peripheral blood. These receptors were taken from a woman younger than 45 with COVID-19, enrolled during active disease. Each CDR3 is given with its conserved first and last residue. The D gene is left open where the match is weak. Size is stated for part of the rows, as once, few or many counts, or as a class when the clone is expanded.

TRBV6-5	TRBJ2-7	once	TRBD1	TGTGCCAGCAGGCGGGGACAGGGGGGTGAGCAGTACTTC	CASRRGQGGEQYF
TRBV30	TRBJ2-1	NA	NA	TGTGCCTGGAGTGGGGCAGGGATCAATGAGCAGTTCTTC	CAWSGAGINEQFF
TRBV3-1/TRBV3-2	TRBJ1-1	NA	TRBD1	TGTGCCAGCAGCCGTGGGGACAGGGCGACTGAAGCTTTCTTT	CASSRGDRATEAFF
TRBV7-9	TRBJ1-2	NA	TRBD1	TGTGCCAGCAAGCGGGACAGGGGTGGTTCTAACTATGGCTACACCTTC	CASKRDRGGSNYGYTF
TRBV7-2	TRBJ2-1	once	TRBD2	TGTGCCAGCAGCCCGAGGACTAGCGGGGGCTCCTACAATGAGCAGTTCTTC	CASSPRTSGGSYNEQFF
TRBV5-1	TRBJ2-5	NA	NA	TGCGCCAGCAGCTCTCGCGGTGGGGAGACCCAGTACTTC	CASSSRGGETQYF
TRBV12-2	TRBJ1-6	NA	NA	TGTGCAAGTCGCTTAGTGGGCGGGCGAAATTCACCCCTCCACTTT	CASRLVGGRNSPLHF
TRBV7-2	TRBJ2-1	NA	TRBD1	TGTGCCAGCAGCCCTCGCGGGACAGGGGGCTACAATGAGCAGTTCTTC	CASSPRGTGGYNEQFF
TRBV7-8	TRBJ2-7	NA	NA	TGTGCCAGCAGCCCGCGGCTAGAGCCCTACGAGCAGTACTTC	CASSPRLEPYEQYF
TRBV9	TRBJ2-2	NA	TRBD2	TGTGCCAGCCGTCCAGCGGGAGCGGGCACCGGGGAGCTGTTTTTT	CASRPAGAGTGELFF
TRBV10-3	TRBJ2-3	NA	NA	TGTGCCATCGGATCAGGTAGCACAGATACGCAGTATTTT	CAIGSGSTDTQYF
TRBV2	TRBJ2-5	once	TRBD1	TGTGCCAGCAGTGAAGCGGGACAGCCTTCGACCCAGTACTTC	CASSEAGQPSTQYF
TRBV7-2	TRBJ2-7	once	TRBD2	TGTGCCAGCAACGGACTAGCGGGAGCCTACGAGCAGTACTTC	CASNGLAGAYEQYF
TRBV4-1	TRBJ2-2	NA	TRBD2	TGCGCCAGCAGCCGCGTAAACCAACTAGCGGGAGGAATCCCCGGGGAGCTGTTTTTT	CASSRVNQLAGGIPGELFF
TRBV19	TRBJ2-5	NA	NA	TGTGCCAGTAGTACCCGGGAACAGCAACAAGAGACCCAGTACTTC	CASSTREQQQETQYF
TRBV10-3	TRBJ2-2	NA	NA	TGTGCCATCAGTGAGAGCACGGGTATCACCGGGGAGCTGTTTTTT	CAISESTGITGELFF
TRBV2	TRBJ1-3	few	NA	TGTGCCAGCAGTGACGGCAGGGCTTCTGGAAACACCATATATTTT	CASSDGRASGNTIYF
TRBV14	TRBJ1-2	NA	NA	TGTGCCAGCAGCCAGAACAGGGCTAGCGGCTACACCTTC	CASSQNRASGYTF
TRBV4-3	TRBJ1-2	NA	TRBD1	TGCGCCAGCAGCCAAGACCTTTTGGGGACAGCCTATGGCTACACCTTC	CASSQDLLGTAYGYTF
TRBV6-2/TRBV6-3	TRBJ1-4	once	TRBD1	TGTGCCAGCAGTTACTCGCCCCAGGGGGCGGCTAATGAAAAACTGTTTTTT	CASSYSPQGAANEKLFF
TRBV6-2/TRBV6-3	TRBJ2-7	NA	NA	TGTGCCAGCAGTCGGCGACAGCCCTACGAGCAGTACTTC	CASSRRQPYEQYF
TRBV18	TRBJ1-6	NA	TRBD1	TGTGCCAGCAGACAGGGGTCGAATTCACCCCTCCACTTT	CASRQGSNSPLHF
TRBV19	TRBJ2-7	NA	TRBD1	TGTGCCAGTAGCCGACAGGGGCAGTACGAGCAGTACTTC	CASSRQGQYEQYF